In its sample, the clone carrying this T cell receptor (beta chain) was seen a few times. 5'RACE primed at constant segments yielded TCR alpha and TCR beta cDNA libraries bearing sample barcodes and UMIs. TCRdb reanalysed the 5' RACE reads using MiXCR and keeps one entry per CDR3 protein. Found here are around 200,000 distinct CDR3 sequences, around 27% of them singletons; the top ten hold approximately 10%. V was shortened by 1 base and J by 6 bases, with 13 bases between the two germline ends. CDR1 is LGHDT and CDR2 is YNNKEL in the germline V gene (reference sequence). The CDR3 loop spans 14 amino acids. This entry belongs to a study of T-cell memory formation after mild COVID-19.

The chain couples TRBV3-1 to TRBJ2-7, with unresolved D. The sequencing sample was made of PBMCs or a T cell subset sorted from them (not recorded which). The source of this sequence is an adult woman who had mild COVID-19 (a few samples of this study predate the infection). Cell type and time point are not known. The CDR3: CASSQAPRVSEQYF. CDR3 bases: TGTGCCAGCAGCCAAGCTCCTCGAGTGAGCGAGCAGTACTTC.